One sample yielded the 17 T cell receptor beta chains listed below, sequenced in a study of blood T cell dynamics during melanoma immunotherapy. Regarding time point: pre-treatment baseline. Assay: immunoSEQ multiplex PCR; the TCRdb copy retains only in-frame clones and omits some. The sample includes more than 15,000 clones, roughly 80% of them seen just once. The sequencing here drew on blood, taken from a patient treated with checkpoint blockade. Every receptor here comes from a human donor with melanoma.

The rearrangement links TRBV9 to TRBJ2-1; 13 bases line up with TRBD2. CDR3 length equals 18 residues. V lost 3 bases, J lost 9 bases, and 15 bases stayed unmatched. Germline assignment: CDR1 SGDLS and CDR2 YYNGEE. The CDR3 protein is CASSASGTSGIRGGEQFF. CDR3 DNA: TGTGCCAGCAGCGCGTCTGGGACTAGCGGGATCAGGGGGGGTGAGCAGTTCTTC.

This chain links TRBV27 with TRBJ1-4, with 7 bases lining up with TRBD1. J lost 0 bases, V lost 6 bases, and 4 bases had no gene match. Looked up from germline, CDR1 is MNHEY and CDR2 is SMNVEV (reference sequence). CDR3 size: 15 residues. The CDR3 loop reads CASRDRPATNEKLFF. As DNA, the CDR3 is TGTGCCAGCAGGGACAGGCCCGCAACTAATGAAAAACTGTTTTTT.

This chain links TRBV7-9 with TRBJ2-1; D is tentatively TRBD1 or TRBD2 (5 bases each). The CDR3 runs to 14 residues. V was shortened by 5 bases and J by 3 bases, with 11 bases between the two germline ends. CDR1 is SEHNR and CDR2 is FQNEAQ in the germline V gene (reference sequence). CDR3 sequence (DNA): TGTGCCAGCAGCCCGGGACCGGTCTACAATGAGCAGTTCTTC. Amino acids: CASSPGPVYNEQFF.

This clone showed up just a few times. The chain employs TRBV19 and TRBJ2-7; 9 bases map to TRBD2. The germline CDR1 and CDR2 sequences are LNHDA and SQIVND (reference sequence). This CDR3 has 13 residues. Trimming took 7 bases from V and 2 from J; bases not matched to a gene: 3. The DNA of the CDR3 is TGTGCCAGTAAAGCTAGCGGGACCTACGAGCAGTACTTC. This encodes CASKASGTYEQYF.

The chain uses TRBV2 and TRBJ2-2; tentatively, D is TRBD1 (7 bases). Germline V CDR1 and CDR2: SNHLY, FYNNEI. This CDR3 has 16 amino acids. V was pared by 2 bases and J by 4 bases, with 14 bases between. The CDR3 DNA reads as TGTGCCAGCAGTGAACAGGGGGGATTGAGCACCGGGGAGCTGTTTTTT. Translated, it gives CASSEQGGLSTGELFF.

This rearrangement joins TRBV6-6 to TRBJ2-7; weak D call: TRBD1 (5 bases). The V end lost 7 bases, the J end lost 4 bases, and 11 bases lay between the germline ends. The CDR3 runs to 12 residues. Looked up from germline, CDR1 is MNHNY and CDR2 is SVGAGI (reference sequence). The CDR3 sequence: CASKSTGYEQYF. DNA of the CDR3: TGTGCCAGCAAATCAACAGGTTACGAGCAGTACTTC.

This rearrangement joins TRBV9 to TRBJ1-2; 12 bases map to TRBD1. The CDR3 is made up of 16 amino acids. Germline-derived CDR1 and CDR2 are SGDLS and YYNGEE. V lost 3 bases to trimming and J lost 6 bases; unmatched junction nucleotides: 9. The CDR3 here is CASSASLGTGGNGYTF. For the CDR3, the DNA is TGTGCCAGCAGCGCCAGCCTGGGGACAGGGGGCAATGGCTACACCTTC.

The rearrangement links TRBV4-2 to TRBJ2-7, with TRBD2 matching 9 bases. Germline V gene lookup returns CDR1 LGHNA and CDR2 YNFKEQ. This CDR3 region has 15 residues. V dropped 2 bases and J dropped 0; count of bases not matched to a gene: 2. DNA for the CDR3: TGTGCCAGCAGCCAACTAGCGGGACCCTCCTACGAGCAGTACTTC. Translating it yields CASSQLAGPSYEQYF.

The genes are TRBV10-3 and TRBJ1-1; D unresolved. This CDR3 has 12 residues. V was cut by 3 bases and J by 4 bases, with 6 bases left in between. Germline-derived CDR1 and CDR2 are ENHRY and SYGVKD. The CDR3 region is CAISDSPTEAFF. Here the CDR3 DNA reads TGTGCCATCAGTGACAGTCCCACTGAAGCTTTCTTT.

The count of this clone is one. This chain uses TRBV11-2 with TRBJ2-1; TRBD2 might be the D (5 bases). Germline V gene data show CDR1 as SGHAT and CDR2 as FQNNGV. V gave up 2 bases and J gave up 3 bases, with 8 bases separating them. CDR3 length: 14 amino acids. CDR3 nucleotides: TGTGCCAGCAGCTTATCTGACTACTACAATGAGCAGTTCTTC. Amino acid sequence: CASSLSDYYNEQFF.

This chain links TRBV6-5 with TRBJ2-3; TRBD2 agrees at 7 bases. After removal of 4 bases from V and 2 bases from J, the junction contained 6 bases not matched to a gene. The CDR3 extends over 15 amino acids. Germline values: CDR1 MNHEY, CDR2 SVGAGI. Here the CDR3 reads CASSLRERYTDTQYF. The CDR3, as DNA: TGTGCCAGCAGTTTGCGGGAGCGTTACACAGATACGCAGTATTTT.

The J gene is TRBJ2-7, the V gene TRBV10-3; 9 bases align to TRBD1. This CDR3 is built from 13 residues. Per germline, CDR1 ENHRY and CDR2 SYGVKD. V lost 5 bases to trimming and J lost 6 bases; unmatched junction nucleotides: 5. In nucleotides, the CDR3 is TGTGCCATCAGTCCGGGACAGGGTGGCGAGCAGTACTTC. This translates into CAISPGQGGEQYF.

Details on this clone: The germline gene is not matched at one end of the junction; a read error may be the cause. CDR3 sequence (DNA): TGCGCCAGCAGCCAAGATGTTATAGGATGGTATGGCTACACCTTC. Translation gives CASSQDVIGWYGYTF. The V call is TRBV5-4, the J call TRBJ1-2; D gene uncertain. Germline CDR1 is SGHNT and CDR2 is YYREEE (reference sequence). This CDR3 has 15 residues.

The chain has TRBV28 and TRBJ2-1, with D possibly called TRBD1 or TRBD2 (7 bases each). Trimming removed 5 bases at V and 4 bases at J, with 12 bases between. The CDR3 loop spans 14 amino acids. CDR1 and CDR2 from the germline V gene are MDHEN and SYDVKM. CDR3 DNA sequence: TGTGCCAGCAGTCAGGGGGGGCCTTACAATGAGCAGTTCTTC. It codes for CASSQGGPYNEQFF.

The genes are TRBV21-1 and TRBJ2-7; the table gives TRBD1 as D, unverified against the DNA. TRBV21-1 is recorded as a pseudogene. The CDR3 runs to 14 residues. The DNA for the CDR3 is TGTGCCAGCAGCAAAGGCAGGGTTTTCTGCGAGCAGTACTTC. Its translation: CASSKGRVFCEQYF.

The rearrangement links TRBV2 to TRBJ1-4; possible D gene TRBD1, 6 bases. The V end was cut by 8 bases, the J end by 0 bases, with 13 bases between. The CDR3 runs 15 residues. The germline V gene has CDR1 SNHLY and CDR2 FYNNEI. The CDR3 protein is CASGGLPSTNEKLFF. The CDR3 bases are TGTGCCAGCGGGGGGCTGCCCTCAACTAATGAAAAACTGTTTTTT. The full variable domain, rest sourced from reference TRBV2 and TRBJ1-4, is EPEVTQTPSHQVTQMGQEVILRCVPISNHLYFYWYRQILGQKVEFLVSFYNNEISEKSEIFDDQFSVERPDGSNFTLKIRSTKLEDSAMYFCASGGLPSTNEKLFFGSGTQLSVL.

As DNA, the CDR3 is TGTGCCATCAGCGGACTAGCGGCCACCTACGAGCAGTACTTC. As protein: CAISGLAATYEQYF. The chain is built from TRBV10-3 and TRBJ2-7; 10 bases fit TRBD2. The CDR3 consists of 14 residues. With V trimmed by 6 bases and J by 2 bases, 4 bases remained unmatched. CDR1 and CDR2 from the germline V gene are ENHRY and SYGVKD.